A single sample gave rise to the 12 T cell receptor beta chains below, sequenced in a study of blood T cell repertoires in COVID-19. The data were produced by immunoSEQ multiplex PCR, yet TCRdb's version contains in-frame clones alone and is incomplete. Here the sample spans fewer than 200,000 clones, just over 85% being singletons. The sequenced material came from PBMCs or T cells enriched from blood (not recorded which). The source of these receptors is a woman aged 18-30 years who had recovered from COVID-19.

The gene calls are TRBV29-1 and TRBJ1-2, with 9 bases lining up with TRBD1. Losses at the gene ends were 2 bases for V and 7 bases for J; bases not matched to a gene: 14. This CDR3 comprises 16 residues. Germline V gene lookup returns CDR1 SQVTM and CDR2 ANQGSEA. CDR3 residues: CSVEPQPGQGLLGYTF. The CDR3 DNA reads TGCAGCGTTGAACCCCAACCGGGACAGGGACTCCTTGGCTACACCTTC.

The chain uses TRBV19 and TRBJ1-5; D gene uncertain. Germline-derived CDR1 and CDR2 are LNHDA and SQIVND (reference sequence). Trimming left V 6 bases short and J 5 bases short, with 14 bases between. The CDR3 sequence is 14 residues long. The CDR3 bases are TGTGCCAGTAGCCTCGGGGAGGCTCATCAGCCCCAGCATTTT. This encodes CASSLGEAHQPQHF.

The CDR3 DNA sequence: TGTGCCAGCAGCTTACCGACAGACTATGGCTACACCTTC. Amino acids: CASSLPTDYGYTF. The V and J genes are TRBV11-2 and TRBJ1-2; D possibly corresponds to TRBD1 (5 bases). In germline, CDR1 is SGHAT, CDR2 FQNNGV. This CDR3 has 13 amino acids. With 2 bases removed from V and 3 bases from J, the gap between germline ends came to 7 bases.

The chain recombines TRBV27 with TRBJ1-2, with TRBD1 matching over 9 bases. Germline trimming cut 8 bases from V and 4 bases from J; bases unmatched to any gene: 14. Germline loops: CDR1 MNHEY, CDR2 SMNVEV (reference sequence). The CDR3 is 16 residues long. The CDR3 protein is CASSQGAGSIIYGYTF. DNA for the CDR3: TGTGCCAGCTCACAGGGGGCAGGGTCCATTATCTATGGCTACACCTTC.

The J gene is TRBJ1-6, the V gene TRBV27; 8 bases fit TRBD1. V was pared by 6 bases and J by 4 bases, with 8 bases of the junction left unmatched. The CDR3 covers 16 residues. Germline lookup yields CDR1 MNHEY and CDR2 SMNVEV (reference sequence). The CDR3 coding sequence is TGTGCCAGCAGCAATGGACAGGGTTTATATAATTCACCCCTCCACTTT. Its translation: CASSNGQGLYNSPLHF.

V is TRBV14 and J is TRBJ1-1; D is perhaps TRBD1 (6 bases). V lost 0 bases and J lost 3, with 14 bases in between. This CDR3 region has 16 residues. Germline lookup yields CDR1 SGHDN and CDR2 FVKESK. The CDR3 DNA sequence: TGTGCCAGCAGCCAAGATTGGACAGTCCCCTACACTGAAGCTTTCTTT. It yields the protein CASSQDWTVPYTEAFF. Looking up the rest from reference TRBV14 and TRBJ1-1 gives the full variable domain: EAGVTQFPSHSVIEKGQTVTLRCDPISGHDNLYWYRRVMGKEIKFLLHFVKESKQDESGMPNNRFLAERTGGTYSTLKVQPAELEDSGVYFCASSQDWTVPYTEAFFGQGTRLTVV.

The chain recombines TRBV19 with TRBJ2-1; 12 bases match TRBD2. The CDR3 runs to 15 residues. J lost 5 bases, V lost 7 bases, and 6 bases had no gene match. Germline CDR1 LNHDA, CDR2 SQIVND (reference sequence). This chain's CDR3 is CASTWTSGIHNEQFF. The CDR3 DNA follows: TGTGCCAGTACCTGGACTAGCGGGATCCACAATGAGCAGTTCTTC. The entire variable domain, with the rest obtained from reference TRBV19 and TRBJ2-1, is as follows: DGGITQSPKYLFRKEGQNVTLSCEQNLNHDAMYWYRQDPGQGLRLIYYSQIVNDFQKGDIAEGYSVSREKKESFPLTVTSAQKNPTAFYLCASTWTSGIHNEQFFGPGTRLTVL.

This rearrangement joins TRBV19 to TRBJ2-1; no clear D gene. Germline loops: CDR1 LNHDA, CDR2 SQIVND (reference sequence). The CDR3 has 17 residues. The V end lost 0 bases, the J end lost 0 bases, and 12 bases lay between the germline ends. This CDR3 is CASSIDQYTSSYNEQFF. CDR3 DNA: TGTGCCAGTAGTATAGATCAATACACCAGCTCCTACAATGAGCAGTTCTTC.

This chain joins TRBV24-1 and TRBJ1-2; D may be TRBD1 (6 bases). Per the germline V gene, CDR1 is KGHDR and CDR2 is SFDVKD. V lost 1 base and J 4 bases, leaving 9 bases between the germline ends. CDR3 length equals 14 residues. This chain's CDR3 is CATSDLTTGYGYTF. The CDR3 DNA follows: TGTGCCACCAGTGATTTAACGACAGGCTATGGCTACACCTTC.

This chain links TRBV7-2 with TRBJ1-4; perhaps TRBD2 as D (6 bases). The last part of the DNA fits TRBJ2-2 better; the J call may be wrong. CDR3 length equals 15 residues. CDR1 and CDR2 (germline): SGHTA, FQGNSA. CDR3 DNA: TGTGCCAGCAGCTTAGATATGGCACGGGGGAGGGAGCTGTTTTTT. Protein sequence: CASSLDMARGRELFF.

The rearrangement joins TRBV4-3 to TRBJ2-2; D is possibly TRBD2 (6 bases). Trimming shortened V by 3 bases and J by 5 bases, and 16 bases separated the two germline ends. CDR3 size: 16 residues. Germline V gene data show CDR1 as LGHNA and CDR2 as YSLEER. CDR3 coding DNA: TGCGCCAGCAGCCAGAGTATTGGGGCGGGAACCGGGGAGCTGTTTTTT. It translates to CASSQSIGAGTGELFF.

The chain carries TRBV11-3 and TRBJ2-7; D may be TRBD1 (7 bases). Germline V gives CDR1 SGHNT, CDR2 YENEEA. The CDR3 covers 15 residues. Trimming removed 6 bases at V and 0 bases at J, with 15 bases between. In nucleotides, the CDR3 is TGTGCCAGCAGTCCCGGAGGGGGCGCCTCCTACGAGCAGTACTTC. It encodes CASSPGGGASYEQYF.